The 13 T cell receptor beta chains below were found in one sample sequenced in a study of T-cell reconstitution after alpha-beta-depleted transplantation in children. As it was prepared, the TCRbeta library received unique molecular identifiers. From the PCR reads, TCRdb called clonotypes with MiXCR, one entry per CDR3 protein. The sample records 200,000 to 250,000 distinct CDR3 sequences, about a tenth being singletons. Here the sequenced sample was PBMCs from the stem cell graft donor, taken from the stem cell graft. The source is a human donor who donated a stem cell graft to a child with acute lymphoblastic leukemia.

The sample holds a few counts of this clonotype. The CDR3 here is CASSFTGTAGTQYF. The DNA of the CDR3 is TGCGCCAGCAGCTTCACCGGGACAGCGGGGACCCAGTACTTC. V and J are TRBV5-1 and TRBJ2-5, with D perhaps matching TRBD1 (7 bases). In germline, CDR1 is SGHRS, CDR2 YFSETQ. The CDR3 has 14 residues. V was shortened by 2 bases and J by 7 bases, with 15 bases between the two germline ends. Filled out from reference TRBV5-1 and TRBJ2-5, the complete variable domain reads KAGVTQTPRYLIKTRGQQVTLSCSPISGHRSVSWYQQTPGQGLQFLFEYFSETQRNKGNFPGRFSGRQFSNSRSEMNVSTLELGDSALYLCASSFTGTAGTQYFGPGTRLLVL.

This clonotype was seen at least ten times. The rearrangement uses TRBV5-6 and TRBJ2-5; the D is unclear. CDR1 SGHDT and CDR2 YYEEEE come from the germline V gene. The V end was cut by 0 bases, the J end by 2 bases, with 5 bases between. This CDR3 contains 13 residues. CDR3 loop: CASSLGLQETQYF. Written as DNA, the CDR3 is TGTGCCAGCAGCTTGGGGTTACAAGAGACCCAGTACTTC.

There are a few counts of this clonotype. This chain uses TRBV27 with TRBJ2-3; the match to TRBD1 covers 10 bases. V gave up 10 bases and J gave up 4 bases; unmatched junction bases: 8. CDR1 and CDR2 (germline): MNHEY, SMNVEV (reference sequence). The length of the CDR3 is 14 residues. The CDR3 DNA reads TGTGCCACGACAGCCGGGACAGGGGCAGATACGCAGTATTTT. This encodes CATTAGTGADTQYF.

This chain connects TRBV29-1 to TRBJ1-1; TRBD1 might be the D (5 bases). The CDR3 has 12 residues. The V and J ends lost 5 bases and 1 base respectively, with 8 bases between them. Germline CDR1 is SQVTM and CDR2 is ANQGSEA. CDR3 in DNA: TGCAGCGTTACTCAGGGGAACACTGAAGCTTTCTTT. Translation: CSVTQGNTEAFF.

This clonotype showed up just a few times. The CDR3 nucleotides read TGCAGTGCTACCTACCGCAATGAGCAGTTCTTC. Protein: CSATYRNEQFF. The chain carries TRBV20-1 and TRBJ2-1; D is unclear. The CDR3 is 11 amino acids. Germline V lookup: CDR1 DFQATT, CDR2 SNEGSKA (reference sequence). Trimming cost V 4 bases and J 6 bases, with 7 bases left between them.

About this clonotype: One junction end disagrees with the germline gene, perhaps due to a read error. The chain is built from TRBV4-1 and TRBJ2-3; D ambiguous. This CDR3 has 13 amino acids. CDR1 MGHRA and CDR2 YSYEKL come from the germline V gene. CDR3 coding DNA: TGTGCCATCGGCCCCGCCGTGGAAGATACGCAGTATTTT. Encoded protein: CAIGPAVEDTQYF.

This clonotype has more than one count but fewer than ten. This sequence joins TRBV19 and TRBJ1-6, with a weak D call TRBD1 (6 bases). The CDR3 covers 11 residues. The V end lost 5 bases, the J end lost 14 bases, and 10 bases lay between the germline ends. CDR1 LNHDA and CDR2 SQIVND come from the germline V gene (reference sequence). DNA of the CDR3: TGTGCCAGTAGTGCTACAGGGACCCTCCACTTT. Translated: CASSATGTLHF.

In this sample, this clonotype turned up a few times. The chain links TRBV12-3 or TRBV12-4 to TRBJ1-2, with 7 bases that match TRBD1. V dropped 6 bases and J dropped 4; count of bases not matched to a gene: 2. This CDR3 comprises 12 residues. Written as DNA, the CDR3 is TGTGCCAGCAGAGACAGGGCCTATGGCTACACCTTC. It codes for CASRDRAYGYTF.

This clonotype was picked up a small number of times. J is TRBJ2-6 and V is TRBV14; D may be TRBD1 or TRBD2 (6 bases each). The V end was cut by 4 bases, the J end by 0 bases, with 13 bases between. This CDR3 has 17 amino acids. Germline V lookup: CDR1 SGHDN, CDR2 FVKESK. As DNA, the CDR3 is TGTGCCAGCAGCCCCTTGGGGGGCTTCTCTGGGGCCAACGTCCTGACTTTC. Its protein is CASSPLGGFSGANVLTF.

This chain connects TRBV7-2 to TRBJ1-1; D remains ambiguous. The CDR3 extends over 14 amino acids. Trimming cost V 4 bases and J 0 bases, with 9 bases left between them. Germline V CDR1 and CDR2: SGHTA, FQGNSA. CDR3: CASSWSTMNTEAFF. In nucleotides, the CDR3 is TGTGCCAGCAGCTGGAGTACAATGAACACTGAAGCTTTCTTT.

The chain joins TRBV3-1 to TRBJ1-1; D is unclear. The germline V gene has CDR1 LGHDT and CDR2 YNNKEL (reference sequence). Deletions cut 1 base from V and 4 bases from J, with 10 bases between. There are 14 residues in the CDR3. CDR3 sequence (DNA): TGTGCCAGCAGCCAAGGAGGCGTAAGCACTGAAGCTTTCTTT. It translates to CASSQGGVSTEAFF.

The chain has TRBV2 and TRBJ2-1; D gene ambiguous. Per the germline V gene, CDR1 is SNHLY and CDR2 is FYNNEI. CDR3 length: 11 amino acids. Trimming cost V 0 bases and J 15 bases, with 9 bases left between them. The CDR3 here is CASSEAVGRFF. CDR3 bases: TGTGCCAGCAGTGAAGCCGTCGGGCGGTTCTTC.

The table lists this clonotype with many counts. The chain couples TRBV27 to TRBJ1-1, with TRBD1 matching 8 bases. CDR1 and CDR2 (germline): MNHEY, SMNVEV (reference sequence). The trim removed 2 bases at V and 1 base at J, leaving 3 bases unmatched. There are 15 residues in the CDR3. The DNA of the CDR3 is TGTGCCAGCAGTTTAATTCAGGGGGCGAACACTGAAGCTTTCTTT. Protein product: CASSLIQGANTEAFF.